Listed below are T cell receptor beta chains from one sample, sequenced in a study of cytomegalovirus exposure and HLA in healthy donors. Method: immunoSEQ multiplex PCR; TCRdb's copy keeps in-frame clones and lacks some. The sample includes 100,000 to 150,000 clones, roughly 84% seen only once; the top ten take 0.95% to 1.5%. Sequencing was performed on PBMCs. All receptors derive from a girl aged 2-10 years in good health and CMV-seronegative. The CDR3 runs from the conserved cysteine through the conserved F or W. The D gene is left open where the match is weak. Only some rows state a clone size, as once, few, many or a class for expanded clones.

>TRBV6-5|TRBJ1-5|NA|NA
CASARNSNQPQHF
TGTGCCAGCGCGAGAAATAGCAATCAGCCCCAGCATTTT
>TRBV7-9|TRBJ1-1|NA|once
CASSLVRGKNTEAFF
TGTGCCAGCAGCTTAGTGAGGGGGAAGAACACTGAAGCTTTCTTT
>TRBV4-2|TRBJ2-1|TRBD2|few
CASSQGSPTSGGAHNEQFF
TGTGCCAGCAGCCAAGGGAGCCCGACTAGCGGGGGGGCTCACAATGAGCAGTTCTTC
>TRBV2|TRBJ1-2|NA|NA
CASSPQGNYGYTF
TGTGCCAGCAGTCCCCAGGGAAACTATGGCTACACCTTC
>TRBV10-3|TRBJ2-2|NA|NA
CAIGQMNTGELFF
TGTGCCATCGGACAGATGAACACCGGGGAGCTGTTTTTT
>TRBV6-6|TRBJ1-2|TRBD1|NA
CASSRTGDYGYTF
TGTGCCAGCAGTCGAACAGGGGACTATGGCTACACCTTC
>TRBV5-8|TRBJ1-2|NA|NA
CASSLAVVYGYTF
TGTGCCAGCAGCTTGGCCGTCGTCTATGGCTACACCTTC
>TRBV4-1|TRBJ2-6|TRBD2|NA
CASSQDPFSGKAGANVLTF
TGCGCCAGCAGCCAAGATCCATTTAGCGGGAAAGCTGGGGCCAACGTCCTGACTTTC
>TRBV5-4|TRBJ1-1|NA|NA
CASSLGQTEAFF
TGTGCCAGCAGCCTAGGACAGACTGAAGCTTTCTTT
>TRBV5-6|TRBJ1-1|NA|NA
CASAAFDRAFF
TGTGCCAGCGCCGCCTTTGATCGGGCTTTCTTT
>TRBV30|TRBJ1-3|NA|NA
CAWNQGSGNTIYF
TGTGCCTGGAACCAGGGATCTGGAAACACCATATATTTT
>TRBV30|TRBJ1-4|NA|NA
CAWSDGRGKKLFF
TGTGCCTGGAGTGATGGGAGGGGTAAAAAACTGTTTTTT
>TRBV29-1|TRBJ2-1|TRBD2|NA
CSVAAGLAGGQRDEQFF
TGCAGCGTCGCCGCCGGACTAGCGGGAGGGCAGAGGGATGAGCAGTTCTTC
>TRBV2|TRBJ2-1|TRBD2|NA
CASSERAGGHDEQFF
TGTGCCAGCAGTGAAAGGGCGGGGGGGCATGATGAGCAGTTCTTC
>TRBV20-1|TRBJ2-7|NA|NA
CSASGGEEQYF
TGCAGTGCCTCCGGAGGGGAAGAGCAGTACTTC
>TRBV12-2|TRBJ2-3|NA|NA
CASRLARIGGDTQYF
TGTGCAAGTCGCTTAGCTAGGATCGGGGGGGATACGCAGTATTTT
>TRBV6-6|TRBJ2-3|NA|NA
CASSLARSTDTQYF
TGTGCCAGCAGTTTGGCCAGGAGCACAGATACGCAGTATTTT
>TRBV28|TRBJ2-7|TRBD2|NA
CASSSTAGDSYEQYF
TGTGCCAGCAGTTCCACGGCGGGAGACTCCTACGAGCAGTACTTC
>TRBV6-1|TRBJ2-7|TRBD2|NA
CASSESSGRVYEQYF
TGTGCCAGCAGTGAGAGTAGCGGGAGGGTGTACGAGCAGTACTTC
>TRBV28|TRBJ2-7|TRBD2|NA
CASSLGGGVWVTGYEQYF
TGTGCCAGCAGTTTGGGCGGGGGGGTTTGGGTCACCGGCTACGAGCAGTACTTC
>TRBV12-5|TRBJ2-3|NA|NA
CASGLVVASVPIRKSTDTQYF
TGTGCTAGTGGTTTGGTAGTAGCTAGCGTACCGATCCGAAAAAGCACAGATACGCAGTATTTT
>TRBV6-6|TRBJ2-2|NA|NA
CASSPATGELFF
TGTGCCAGCAGCCCAGCGACCGGGGAGCTGTTTTTT
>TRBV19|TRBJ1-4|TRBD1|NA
CASTGTGTKKLFF
TGTGCCAGTACCGGGACAGGGACCAAAAAACTGTTTTTT
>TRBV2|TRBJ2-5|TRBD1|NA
CASSELGQPQETQYF
TGTGCCAGCAGTGAGTTGGGACAGCCGCAAGAGACCCAGTACTTC
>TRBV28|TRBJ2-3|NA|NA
CASRVPGSTDTQYF
TGTGCCAGCAGGGTGCCAGGCAGCACAGATACGCAGTATTTT
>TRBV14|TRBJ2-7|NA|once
CASSTEGSYEQYF
TGTGCCAGCAGCACCGAGGGCTCCTACGAGCAGTACTTC
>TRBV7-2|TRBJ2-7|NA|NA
CASSPGYEQYF
TGTGCCAGCAGCCCAGGCTACGAGCAGTACTTC
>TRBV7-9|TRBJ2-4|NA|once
CASSADTLAKNIQYF
TGTGCCAGCAGCGCAGACACTCTAGCCAAAAACATTCAGTACTTC
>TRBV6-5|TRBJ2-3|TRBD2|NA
CASRLGLAGTDTQYF
TGTGCCAGCAGACTGGGACTAGCGGGCACAGATACGCAGTATTTT